This TCR beta chain appears in the sequencing data of a study of cytomegalovirus exposure and HLA in healthy donors. Both 60 Vbeta primers and 13 Jbeta primers went into the PCR. Method: immunoSEQ multiplex PCR; TCRdb's copy keeps in-frame clones and lacks some. The sample records fewer than 200,000 clones, around 80% being singletons. The CDR3 consists of 16 residues. Germline CDR1 is SGHRS and CDR2 is YFSETQ. V lost 5 bases and J lost 0, with 15 bases in between. The sequenced sample consisted of PBMCs. The receptor comes from a woman between 50 and 59 years old in good health and CMV-seropositive. The rearrangement links TRBV5-1 to TRBJ2-1; no firm D call. CDR3 DNA: TGCGCCAGCAGTCTTACCAGCGCCCACTCCTACAATGAGCAGTTCTTC. Residues: CASSLTSAHSYNEQFF.